Following are 15 T cell receptor beta chains from one sample sequenced in a study of blood T cells in healthy people across ages. The authors ran a second PCR of about 6 to 11 cycles using a sample-barcoded 5' primer and a J-beta primer mix. TCRdb redid the calling of the 5' RACE reads with MiXCR, one entry per CDR3 protein. Counted here are 550,000 to 750,000 distinct CDR3 sequences, 20% to 25% occurring once; the ten biggest clones make up roughly 3.6%. Sequenced material: blood. The receptors originated from a man between 70 and 80 years old in good health.

This clonotype was picked up a small number of times. The junction departs from the called germline gene at one end, perhaps through a read error. The V gene is TRBV4-3, the J gene TRBJ2-1, with 12 bases matching TRBD2. The CDR3 covers 16 residues. Germline V gene lookup returns CDR1 LGHNA and CDR2 YSLEER. The CDR3 DNA is TGCGCCAGCAGCCAAGATCGACTAGCGGGAGACAATGAACAGTTCTTC. Its translation: CASSQDRLAGDNEQFF.

This rearrangement joins TRBV20-1 to TRBJ1-5; D is possibly TRBD1 (5 bases). The germline CDR1 and CDR2 sequences are DFQATT and SNEGSKA (reference sequence). The CDR3 spans 16 residues. V was shortened by 3 bases and J by 1 base, with 16 bases between the two germline ends. This chain's CDR3 is CSASGALGRSNQPQHF. The DNA of the CDR3 is TGCAGTGCTAGCGGGGCCCTCGGAAGGAGCAATCAGCCCCAGCATTTT.

This chain joins TRBV6-1 and TRBJ2-1; 11 bases agree with TRBD2. V was clipped by 4 bases and J by 7 bases; unmatched bases: 6. This CDR3 spans 15 amino acids. The germline CDR1 and CDR2 sequences are MNHNS and SASEGT. Written as DNA, the CDR3 is TGTGCCAGCAGTGTAGAACTAGCGGGAGAGAATGAGCAGTTCTTC. It translates to CASSVELAGENEQFF.

This clonotype was found a few times. The chain employs TRBV20-1 and TRBJ2-3; either TRBD1 or TRBD2 may supply D (5 bases each). Trimming shortened V by 5 bases and J by 2 bases, and 20 bases separated the two germline ends. Germline V gene lookup returns CDR1 DFQATT and CDR2 SNEGSKA (reference sequence). The CDR3 covers 16 residues. This CDR3 is CSAHLRVRGYTDTQYF. CDR3 bases: TGCAGTGCTCACCTTAGAGTGAGGGGATACACAGATACGCAGTATTTT.

This clonotype came up a few times. The V gene is TRBV18, the J gene TRBJ1-5; D is undetermined. Per germline, CDR1 KGHSH and CDR2 LQKENI. The CDR3 length is 13 residues. V was cut by 2 bases and J by 3 bases, with 5 bases left in between. For the CDR3, the DNA is TGTGCCAGCTCACCAGGCAACAATCAGCCCCAGCATTTT. Protein product: CASSPGNNQPQHF. Drawing the rest from reference TRBV18 and TRBJ1-5, the complete variable domain is NAGVMQNPRHLVRRRGQEARLRCSPMKGHSHVYWYRQLPEEGLKFMVYLQKENIIDESGMPKERFSAEFPKEGPSILRIQQVVRGDSAAYFCASSPGNNQPQHFGDGTRLSIL.

Only one count was recorded for this clonotype. This chain links TRBV20-1 with TRBJ2-5, with a possible D match to TRBD2 (5 bases). V lost 2 bases and J lost 1, with 14 bases in between. The CDR3 is 15 amino acids. CDR1 DFQATT and CDR2 SNEGSKA come from the germline V gene (reference sequence). CDR3: CSARLPRTLQETQYF. For the CDR3, the DNA is TGCAGTGCTAGACTACCCCGGACTCTCCAAGAGACCCAGTACTTC.

This CDR3 is CASSISGSAGETQYF. The DNA of the CDR3 is TGTGCCAGCAGCATTAGCGGGAGTGCTGGAGAGACCCAGTACTTC. The J gene is TRBJ2-5, the V gene TRBV7-6; 9 bases line up with TRBD2. V dropped 5 bases and J dropped 4; count of bases not matched to a gene: 8. Germline V gene lookup returns CDR1 SGHVS and CDR2 FNYEAQ. The CDR3 runs 15 residues.

V usage is TRBV5-8 and J usage is TRBJ1-4; maybe TRBD1 (6 bases). CDR3 length equals 15 residues. Deletions cut 0 bases from V and 4 bases from J, with 10 bases between. The germline gives CDR1 SGHTS, CDR2 YDEGEE. The CDR3 nucleotides are TGTGCCAGCAGCTTGGCCCGGGGACATAATGAAAAACTGTTTTTT. Translation gives CASSLARGHNEKLFF.

With regard to this clonotype: The junction differs from germline at one of its ends, possibly a read error. The V gene is TRBV5-1, the J gene TRBJ2-7; TRBD2 aligns across 13 bases. The germline gives CDR1 SGHRS, CDR2 YFSETQ. This CDR3 is 14 amino acids long. CDR3 bases: TGCGCCAGCAGCGCCGGTACGGGACTAGCGGGATACGACTTC. This encodes CASSAGTGLAGYDF.

In its sample, this clonotype was seen a few times. V gene TRBV10-3 combines with J gene TRBJ2-7, with TRBD2 matching 8 bases. Germline V gives CDR1 ENHRY, CDR2 SYGVKD. V shed 0 bases, J shed 2 bases, and the junction held 3 bases outside the gene matches. This CDR3 spans 15 amino acids. The CDR3 nucleotides read TGTGCCATCAGTGAGTCCACGGGAGGGCCCTACGAGCAGTACTTC. Translating gives CAISESTGGPYEQYF.

This clonotype was counted many times. The chain joins TRBV3-1 to TRBJ2-7; no clear D gene. The CDR3 runs to 15 residues. V gave up 0 bases and J gave up 2 bases, with 11 bases separating them. Germline CDR1 LGHDT, CDR2 YNNKEL (reference sequence). CDR3 in DNA: TGTGCCAGCAGCCAAGATTCGGCGGCTACCTACGAGCAGTACTTC. This translates into CASSQDSAATYEQYF.

This chain joins TRBV12-3 or TRBV12-4 and TRBJ2-1; 9 bases fit TRBD2. The V and J ends lost 4 bases and 4 bases, in that order; junction bases with no gene match: 5. The CDR3 extends over 15 amino acids. Written as DNA, the CDR3 is TGTGCCAGCAGTTACGGGACTAGCCCATACAATGAGCAGTTCTTC. Amino acid sequence: CASSYGTSPYNEQFF.

J is TRBJ2-7 and V is TRBV28; 12 bases agree with TRBD2. Germline lookup yields CDR1 MDHEN and CDR2 SYDVKM. The trim removed 7 bases at V and 7 bases at J, leaving 11 bases unmatched. This CDR3 comprises 15 residues. The CDR3 nucleotides read TGTGCCAGCATCCTAGGCTCTAGCGGGAGGGCAGAGCAGTACTTC. This encodes CASILGSSGRAEQYF.

This clonotype turned up a few times. The rearrangement links TRBV12-3 or TRBV12-4 to TRBJ2-1; D may be TRBD1 (6 bases). The CDR3 has 13 residues. V shed 5 bases and J shed 7 bases, with 12 bases lying between them. The CDR3 sequence is CASSMVRGNEQFF. CDR3 in DNA: TGTGCCAGCAGTATGGTCAGGGGTAATGAGCAGTTCTTC.

The chain is built from TRBV5-1 and TRBJ2-1; the match to TRBD2 covers 9 bases. CDR3 length: 16 amino acids. V was clipped by 1 base and J by 6 bases; unmatched bases: 8. In germline, CDR1 is SGHRS, CDR2 YFSETQ. The CDR3 is CASSLPNVAGVNEQFF. CDR3 sequence (DNA): TGCGCCAGCAGCTTGCCAAATGTAGCGGGAGTCAATGAGCAGTTCTTC. Full variable domain (outside the CDR3, taken from reference TRBV5-1 and TRBJ2-1): KAGVTQTPRYLIKTRGQQVTLSCSPISGHRSVSWYQQTPGQGLQFLFEYFSETQRNKGNFPGRFSGRQFSNSRSEMNVSTLELGDSALYLCASSLPNVAGVNEQFFGPGTRLTVL.